The subject of this entry is one T cell receptor beta chain. The data are from a study of CD8 T cells in Susac syndrome. Study information: There were Susac syndrome patients who were therapy-naive at blood draw, others on corticosteroids, and others on intravenous immunoglobulin alone.

The authors sequenced TCR beta from blood CD8+ and CD4+ T cells. FACS enriched CD8+ TEMRA cells, while bulk CD8+ and CD4+ were negatively isolated. Germline V gene sequence: CDR1 DFQATT, CDR2 SNEGSKA (reference sequence). This CDR3 is built from 16 residues. V trimming: 5 bases; J trimming: 1 base; junction bases outside the gene matches: 13. Random-hexamer reverse transcription was applied to about 0.5 to 1 ug RNA. The immunoSEQ assay covered 54 Vbeta and 13 Jbeta segments for CDR3. TCRdb used MiXCR to reprocess the immunoSEQ multiplex PCR reads, holding one entry per CDR3 protein. The data hold about 200,000 distinct CDR3 sequences, with about 91% observed a single time.

The TCR was taken from a human donor with Susac syndrome. Sequences were obtained from CD4+ T cells from PBMCs. J is TRBJ1-2 and V is TRBV20-1; 7 bases agree with TRBD1. CDR3 DNA: TGCAGTGCTGTGGGAGGGGGCCCGTTCCTTAACTATGGCTACACCTTC. Residues: CSAVGGGPFLNYGYTF.